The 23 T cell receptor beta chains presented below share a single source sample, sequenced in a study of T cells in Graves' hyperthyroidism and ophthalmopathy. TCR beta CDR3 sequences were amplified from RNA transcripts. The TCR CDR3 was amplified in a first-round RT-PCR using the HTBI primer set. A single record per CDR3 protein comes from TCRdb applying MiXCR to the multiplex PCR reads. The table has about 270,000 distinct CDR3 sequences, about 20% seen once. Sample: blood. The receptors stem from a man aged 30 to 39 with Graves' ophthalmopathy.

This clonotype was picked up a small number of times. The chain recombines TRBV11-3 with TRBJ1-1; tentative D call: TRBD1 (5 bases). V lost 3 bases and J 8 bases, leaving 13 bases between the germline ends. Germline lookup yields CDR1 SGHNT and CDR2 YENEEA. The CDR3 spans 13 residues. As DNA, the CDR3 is TGTGCCAGCAGCTTTCAGGGCAGGGCCGAAGCTTTCTTT. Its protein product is CASSFQGRAEAFF.

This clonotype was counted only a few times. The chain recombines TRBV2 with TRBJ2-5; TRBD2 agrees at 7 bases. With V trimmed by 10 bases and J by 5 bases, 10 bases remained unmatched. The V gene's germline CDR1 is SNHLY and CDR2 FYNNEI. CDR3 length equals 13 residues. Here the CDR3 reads CATAPGGRETQYF. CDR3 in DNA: TGTGCCACCGCCCCGGGAGGTCGGGAGACCCAGTACTTC.

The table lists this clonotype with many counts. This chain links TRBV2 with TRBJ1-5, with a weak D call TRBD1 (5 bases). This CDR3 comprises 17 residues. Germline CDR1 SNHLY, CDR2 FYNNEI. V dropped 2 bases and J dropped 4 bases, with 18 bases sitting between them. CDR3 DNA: TGTGCCAGCAGTGAACGACGGGCGGGCAGGGATAATCAGCCCCAGCATTTT. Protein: CASSERRAGRDNQPQHF.

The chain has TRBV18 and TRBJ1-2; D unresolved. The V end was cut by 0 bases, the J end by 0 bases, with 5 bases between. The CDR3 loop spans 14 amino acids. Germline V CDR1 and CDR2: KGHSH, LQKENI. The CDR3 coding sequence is TGTGCCAGCTCACCACCCCTCTCTAACTATGGCTACACCTTC. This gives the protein CASSPPLSNYGYTF.

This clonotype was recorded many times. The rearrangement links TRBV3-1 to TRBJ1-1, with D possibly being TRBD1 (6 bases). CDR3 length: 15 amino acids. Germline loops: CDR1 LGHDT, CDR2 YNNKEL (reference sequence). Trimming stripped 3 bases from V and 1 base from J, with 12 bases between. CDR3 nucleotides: TGTGCCAGCAGCCAGCGGACAGCTAGGAACACTGAAGCTTTCTTT. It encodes CASSQRTARNTEAFF.

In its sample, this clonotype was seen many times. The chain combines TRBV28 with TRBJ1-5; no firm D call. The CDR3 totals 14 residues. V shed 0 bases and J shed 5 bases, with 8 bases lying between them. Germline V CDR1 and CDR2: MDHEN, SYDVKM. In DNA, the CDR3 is TGTGCCAGCAGTTTATGGGGTGGAGATCAGCCCCAGCATTTT. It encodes CASSLWGGDQPQHF.

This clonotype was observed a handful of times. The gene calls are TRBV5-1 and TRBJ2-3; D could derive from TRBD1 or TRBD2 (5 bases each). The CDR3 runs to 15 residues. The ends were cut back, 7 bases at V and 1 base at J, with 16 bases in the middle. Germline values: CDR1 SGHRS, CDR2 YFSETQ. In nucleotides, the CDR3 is TGCGCCAGCTCCTTGGGACGCCCGGGCACAGATACGCAGTATTTT. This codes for CASSLGRPGTDTQYF.

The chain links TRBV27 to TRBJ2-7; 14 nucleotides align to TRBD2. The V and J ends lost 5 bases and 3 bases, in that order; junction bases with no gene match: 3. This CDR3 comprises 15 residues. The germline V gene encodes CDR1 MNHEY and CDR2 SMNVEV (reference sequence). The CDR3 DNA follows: TGTGCCAGCAGTGATGGACTAGCGGGAGGCTACGAGCAGTACTTC. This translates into CASSDGLAGGYEQYF.

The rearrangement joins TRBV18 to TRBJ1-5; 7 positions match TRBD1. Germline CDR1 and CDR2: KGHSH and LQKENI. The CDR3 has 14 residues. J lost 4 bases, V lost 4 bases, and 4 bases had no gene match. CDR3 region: CASSQQGGNQPQHF. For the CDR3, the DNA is TGTGCCAGCTCACAGCAGGGGGGAAATCAGCCCCAGCATTTT.

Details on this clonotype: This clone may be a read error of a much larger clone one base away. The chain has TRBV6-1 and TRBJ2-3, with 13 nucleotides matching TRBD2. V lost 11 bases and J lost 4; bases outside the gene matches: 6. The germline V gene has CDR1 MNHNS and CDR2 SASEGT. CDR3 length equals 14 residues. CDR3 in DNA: TGTGCCGGCACTAGCGGGAGGGCCCCAGATACGCAGTATTTT. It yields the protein CAGTSGRAPDTQYF.

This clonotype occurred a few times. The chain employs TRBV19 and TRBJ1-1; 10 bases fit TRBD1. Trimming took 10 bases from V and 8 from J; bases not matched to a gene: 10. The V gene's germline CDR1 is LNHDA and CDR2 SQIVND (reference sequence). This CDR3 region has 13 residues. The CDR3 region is CATSGTGASEAFF. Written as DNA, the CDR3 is TGTGCCACATCCGGGACAGGGGCGTCGGAAGCTTTCTTT.

Here the CDR3 reads CASSVTIYNEQFF. CDR3 coding DNA: TGTGCCAGCAGTGTGACGATATACAATGAGCAGTTCTTC. V and J are TRBV12-3 or TRBV12-4 and TRBJ2-1; no definite D call. This CDR3 is built from 13 residues. Trimming cost V 5 bases and J 4 bases, with 9 bases left between them.

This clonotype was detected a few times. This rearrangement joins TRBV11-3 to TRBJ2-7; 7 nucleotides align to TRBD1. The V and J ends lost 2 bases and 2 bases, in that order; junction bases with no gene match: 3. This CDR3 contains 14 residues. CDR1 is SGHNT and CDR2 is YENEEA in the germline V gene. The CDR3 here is CASSLTGVAYEQYF. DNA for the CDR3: TGTGCCAGCAGCTTAACAGGGGTCGCCTACGAGCAGTACTTC. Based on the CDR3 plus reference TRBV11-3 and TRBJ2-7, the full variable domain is EAGVVQSPRYKIIEKKQPVAFWCNPISGHNTLYWYLQNLGQGPELLIRYENEEAVDDSQLPKDRFSAERLKGVDSTLKIQPAELGDSAVYLCASSLTGVAYEQYFGPGTRLTVT.

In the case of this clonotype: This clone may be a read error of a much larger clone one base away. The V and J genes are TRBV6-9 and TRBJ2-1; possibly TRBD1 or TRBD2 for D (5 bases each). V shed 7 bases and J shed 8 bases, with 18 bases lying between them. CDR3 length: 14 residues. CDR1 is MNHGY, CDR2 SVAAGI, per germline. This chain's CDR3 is CASTFRRGEDEQFF. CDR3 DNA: TGTGCCAGCACTTTCCGCCGGGGCGAGGATGAGCAGTTCTTC.

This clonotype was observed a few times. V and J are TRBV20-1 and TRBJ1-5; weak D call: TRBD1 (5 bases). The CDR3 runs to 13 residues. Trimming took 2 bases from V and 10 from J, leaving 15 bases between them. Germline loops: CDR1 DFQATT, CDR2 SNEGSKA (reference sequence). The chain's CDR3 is CSARQQGVGPQHF. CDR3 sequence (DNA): TGCAGTGCTAGACAGCAAGGGGTAGGACCCCAGCATTTT.

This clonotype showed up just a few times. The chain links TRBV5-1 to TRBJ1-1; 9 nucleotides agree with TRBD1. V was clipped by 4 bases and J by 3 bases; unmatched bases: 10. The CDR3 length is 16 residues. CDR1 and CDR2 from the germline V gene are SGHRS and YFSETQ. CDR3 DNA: TGCGCCAGCAGCCTGGGACAGGGCACAGTGTACACTGAAGCTTTCTTT. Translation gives CASSLGQGTVYTEAFF.

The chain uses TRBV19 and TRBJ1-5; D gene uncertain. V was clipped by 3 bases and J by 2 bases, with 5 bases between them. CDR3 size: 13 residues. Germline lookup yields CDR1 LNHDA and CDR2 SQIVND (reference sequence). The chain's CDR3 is CASSIVGNQPQHF. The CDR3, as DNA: TGTGCCAGTAGTATTGTGGGCAATCAGCCCCAGCATTTT.

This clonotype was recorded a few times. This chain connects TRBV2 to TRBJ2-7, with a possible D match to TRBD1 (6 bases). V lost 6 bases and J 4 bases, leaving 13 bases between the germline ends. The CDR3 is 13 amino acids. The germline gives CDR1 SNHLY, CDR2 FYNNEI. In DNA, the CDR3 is TGTGCCAGCAGCACCGGGACATTTTACGAGCAGTACTTC. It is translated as CASSTGTFYEQYF.

The CDR3 here is CASSTKQGVNTEAFF. CDR3 DNA sequence: TGTGCCAGCTCCACGAAACAGGGGGTGAACACTGAAGCTTTCTTT. This chain connects TRBV18 to TRBJ1-1; 8 bases are a match to TRBD1. Germline V gene data show CDR1 as KGHSH and CDR2 as LQKENI. V lost 6 bases, J lost 0 bases, and 6 bases stayed unmatched. There are 15 residues in the CDR3.

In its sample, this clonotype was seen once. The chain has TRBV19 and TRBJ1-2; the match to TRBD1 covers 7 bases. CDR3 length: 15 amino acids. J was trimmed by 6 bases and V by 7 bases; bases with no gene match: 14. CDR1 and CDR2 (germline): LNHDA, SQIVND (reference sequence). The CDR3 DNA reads TGTGCCAGTACTCATAAGGCCTACAGGGGAGATGGCTACACCTTC. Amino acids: CASTHKAYRGDGYTF.

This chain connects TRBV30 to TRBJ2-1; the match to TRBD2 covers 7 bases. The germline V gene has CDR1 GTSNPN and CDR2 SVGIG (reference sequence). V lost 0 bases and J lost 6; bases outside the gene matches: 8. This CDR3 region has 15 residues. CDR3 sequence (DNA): TGTGCCTGGAGTGTGGTTAGCGGGTCAGTCAATGAGCAGTTCTTC. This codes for CAWSVVSGSVNEQFF.

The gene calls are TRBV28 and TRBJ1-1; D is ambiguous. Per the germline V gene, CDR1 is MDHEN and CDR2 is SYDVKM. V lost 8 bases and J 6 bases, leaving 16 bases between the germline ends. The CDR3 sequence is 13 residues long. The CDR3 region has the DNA TGTGCCAGCCCCGAAAGAGGCTCGCCTGAAGCTTTCTTT. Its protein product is CASPERGSPEAFF.

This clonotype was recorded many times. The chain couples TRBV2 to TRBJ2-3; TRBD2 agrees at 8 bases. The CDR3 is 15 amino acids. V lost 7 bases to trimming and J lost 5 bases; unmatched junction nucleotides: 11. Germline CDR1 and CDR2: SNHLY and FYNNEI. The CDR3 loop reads CASTRSSGQIDTQYF. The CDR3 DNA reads TGTGCCAGCACCAGGTCTAGCGGGCAGATAGATACGCAGTATTTT.